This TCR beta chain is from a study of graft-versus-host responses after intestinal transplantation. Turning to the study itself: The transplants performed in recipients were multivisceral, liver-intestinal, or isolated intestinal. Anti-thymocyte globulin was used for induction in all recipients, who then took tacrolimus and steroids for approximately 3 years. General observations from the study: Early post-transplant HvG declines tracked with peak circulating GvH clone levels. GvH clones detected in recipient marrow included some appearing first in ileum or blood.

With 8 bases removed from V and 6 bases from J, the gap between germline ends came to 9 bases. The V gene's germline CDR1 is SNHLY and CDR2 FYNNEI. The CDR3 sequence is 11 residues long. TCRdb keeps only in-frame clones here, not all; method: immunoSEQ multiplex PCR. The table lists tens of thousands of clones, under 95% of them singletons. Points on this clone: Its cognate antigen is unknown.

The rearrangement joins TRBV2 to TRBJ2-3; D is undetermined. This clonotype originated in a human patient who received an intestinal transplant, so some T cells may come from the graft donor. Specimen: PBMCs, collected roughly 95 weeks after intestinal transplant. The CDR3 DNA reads TGTGCCAGCGCATTTTTGGATACGCAGTATTTT. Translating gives CASAFLDTQYF.